What follows are 26 T cell receptor beta chains derived from one specimen sequenced in a study of shared clonotypes between healthy human individuals. TCRdb keeps only in-frame clones here, not all; method: immunoSEQ multiplex PCR. Of millions of clones in the sample, roughly 92% were seen once. Specimen: naive CD4+ T cells sorted from blood. Subset meaning: CD45RA+ positively selected. All receptors come from a man aged 18 to 29 in good health.

A few counts support this clone. The V call is TRBV11-2, the J call TRBJ1-1; D gene uncertain. V lost 3 bases and J 7 bases, leaving 9 bases between the germline ends. Germline assignment: CDR1 SGHAT and CDR2 FQNNGV. The CDR3 has 12 residues. The CDR3 protein is CASSLGGGEAFF. CDR3 bases: TGTGCCAGCAGCTTGGGTGGAGGTGAAGCTTTCTTT.

This rearrangement joins TRBV19 to TRBJ2-3; D gene ambiguous. Trimming took 5 bases from V and 2 from J, leaving 8 bases between them. CDR3 size: 13 residues. Germline CDR1 and CDR2: LNHDA and SQIVND (reference sequence). This CDR3 is CASSVRVTDTQYF. The CDR3 DNA reads TGTGCCAGTAGTGTCCGTGTCACAGATACGCAGTATTTT.

Concerning this clone: Different DNA sequences within this sample yield the same CDR3. The genes are TRBV5-1 and TRBJ1-1; 9 bases line up with TRBD1. The CDR3 consists of 15 residues. With V trimmed by 1 base and J by 5 bases, 6 bases remained unmatched. Germline values: CDR1 SGHRS, CDR2 YFSETQ. The CDR3, as DNA: TGCGCCAGCAGCTTGACAGGGGGCGCGGGTACTGAAGCTTTCTTT. This translates into CASSLTGGAGTEAFF.

This chain connects TRBV7-2 to TRBJ2-3; possibly TRBD2 for D (5 bases). Germline V gene sequence: CDR1 SGHTA, CDR2 FQGNSA. V was clipped by 6 bases and J by 4 bases, with 14 bases between them. CDR3 length: 14 amino acids. The CDR3 is CASRPTRAADTQYF. The CDR3 DNA sequence: TGTGCCAGCAGGCCCACTAGAGCCGCAGATACGCAGTATTTT.

J is TRBJ1-1 and V is TRBV21-1. TRBV21-1 represents a pseudogene. This CDR3 contains 12 residues. The CDR3 spells CASSTRGTFGFF. CDR3 DNA: TGTGCCAGCAGCACCCGCGGGACCTTCGGTTTCTTT.

The J gene is TRBJ1-5, the V gene TRBV7-9; tentatively, D is TRBD1 (6 bases). The germline V and J ends were trimmed by 1 base and 2 bases, with 9 bases remaining between them. The germline V gene encodes CDR1 SEHNR and CDR2 FQNEAQ (reference sequence). The CDR3 is 15 residues long. CDR3 DNA sequence: TGTGCCAGCAGCTTAGAGGGGGTGGGCAATCAGCCCCAGCATTTT. This encodes CASSLEGVGNQPQHF.

The chain uses TRBV11-2 and TRBJ2-7, with TRBD2 as a possible D gene (6 bases). Trimming removed 0 bases at V and 4 bases at J, with 13 bases between. Germline loops: CDR1 SGHAT, CDR2 FQNNGV. The CDR3 spans 15 residues. The CDR3 spells CASSLDSGLPYEQYF. The CDR3 DNA follows: TGTGCCAGCAGCTTAGATTCCGGACTACCGTACGAGCAGTACTTC.

The V and J genes are TRBV7-9 and TRBJ2-7, with 9 bases identical to TRBD1. The CDR3 length is 14 residues. Germline assignment: CDR1 SEHNR and CDR2 FQNEAQ (reference sequence). V was clipped by 5 bases and J by 4 bases; unmatched bases: 6. The CDR3 loop is CASSVQGAPYEQYF. The CDR3 DNA is TGTGCCAGCAGCGTACAGGGGGCGCCTTACGAGCAGTACTTC.

J is TRBJ1-2 and V is TRBV2; D ambiguous. This CDR3 has 16 residues. V gave up 8 bases and J gave up 5 bases, with 24 bases separating them. Germline CDR1 reads SNHLY; CDR2 reads FYNNEI. CDR3 loop: CASASEVSGLGYGYTF. The CDR3 DNA reads TGTGCCAGCGCCTCCGAGGTTTCAGGCCTCGGGTATGGCTACACCTTC.

This chain uses TRBV30 with TRBJ1-6, with a possible D match to TRBD1 (5 bases). Germline CDR1 reads GTSNPN; CDR2 reads SVGIG (reference sequence). The CDR3 totals 14 residues. Trimming took off 2 bases at V and 9 bases at J, with 14 bases between the two ends. CDR3 sequence (DNA): TGTGCCTGGAGTACCGGGACGGACATTTCACCCCTCCACTTT. It is translated as CAWSTGTDISPLHF.

The chain is built from TRBV9 and TRBJ2-7; D perhaps matches TRBD2 (6 bases). V lost 4 bases to trimming and J lost 6 bases, with 14 bases between them. CDR1 and CDR2 (germline): SGDLS, YYNGEE. CDR3 length: 13 residues. This CDR3 reads CASSRVRESEQYF. The DNA for the CDR3 is TGTGCCAGCAGCAGGGTACGGGAGTCCGAGCAGTACTTC.

With respect to this clone: Other DNA sequences in the sample encode the same CDR3. This rearrangement joins TRBV5-1 to TRBJ2-3; no firm D call. The CDR3 is 13 residues long. CDR1 is SGHRS and CDR2 is YFSETQ in the germline V gene. V lost 2 bases and J lost 1, with 5 bases in between. The CDR3 DNA is TGCGCCAGCAGCTTTTCCGGCACAGATACGCAGTATTTT. As protein: CASSFSGTDTQYF.

The chain has TRBV2 and TRBJ2-7; 13 nucleotides match TRBD2. Looked up from germline, CDR1 is SNHLY and CDR2 is FYNNEI. The CDR3 runs to 16 residues. V shed 6 bases, J shed 4 bases, and the junction held 9 bases outside the gene matches. The CDR3, as DNA: TGTGCCAGCAGGAGGCACTGGACTAGCGGGAGTTACGAGCAGTACTTC. Amino acids: CASRRHWTSGSYEQYF.

V gene TRBV5-1 combines with J gene TRBJ2-3; 7 nucleotides align to TRBD2. Germline CDR1 SGHRS, CDR2 YFSETQ. With 10 bases clipped from V and 3 bases from J, the junction kept 14 bases outside the gene matches. There are 15 residues in the CDR3. CDR3 nucleotides: TGCGCCGGCCGATTGGGAGGGGATGCTACAGATACGCAGTATTTT. Translation: CAGRLGGDATDTQYF.

V usage is TRBV27 and J usage is TRBJ2-1; D possibly uses TRBD1 or TRBD2 (5 bases each). Trimming shortened V by 5 bases and J by 4 bases, and 18 bases separated the two germline ends. The CDR3 runs to 16 residues. CDR1 is MNHEY, CDR2 SMNVEV, per germline (reference sequence). This chain's CDR3 is CASSPLLRDPYNEQFF. The CDR3 bases are TGTGCCAGCAGTCCACTCCTCCGGGACCCATACAATGAGCAGTTCTTC.

V usage is TRBV5-1 and J usage is TRBJ2-5; 7 positions agree with TRBD1. From germline, CDR1 is SGHRS and CDR2 YFSETQ. This CDR3 has 15 residues. V was clipped by 1 base and J by 5 bases; unmatched bases: 8. As DNA, the CDR3 is TGCGCCAGCAGCTTGATCGGACAGGACCTGGAGACCCAGTACTTC. This sequence encodes CASSLIGQDLETQYF. The variable domain in full, completed from reference TRBV5-1 and TRBJ2-5, reads KAGVTQTPRYLIKTRGQQVTLSCSPISGHRSVSWYQQTPGQGLQFLFEYFSETQRNKGNFPGRFSGRQFSNSRSEMNVSTLELGDSALYLCASSLIGQDLETQYFGPGTRLLVL.

The chain employs TRBV29-1 and TRBJ2-7; D is perhaps TRBD2 (7 bases). The CDR3 sequence is 12 residues long. The V gene's germline CDR1 is SQVTM and CDR2 ANQGSEA. The V end was cut by 2 bases, the J end by 5 bases, with 10 bases between. The CDR3 sequence: CSVERGANEQYF. CDR3 sequence (DNA): TGCAGCGTTGAACGGGGGGCCAACGAGCAGTACTTC.

This sequence joins TRBV18 and TRBJ1-3; tentatively, D is TRBD1 (6 bases). Between the trimmed V and J ends, which lost 4 bases and 2 bases, there was a span of 15 bases. The CDR3 runs 16 residues. CDR1 is KGHSH and CDR2 is LQKENI in the germline V gene. CDR3 nucleotide sequence: TGTGCCAGCTCACATACCCCGGGGGCGACTGGAAACACCATATATTTT. Translated, it gives CASSHTPGATGNTIYF.

The V call is TRBV5-1, the J call TRBJ2-3; D gene ambiguous. CDR3 length: 16 residues. The V end lost 1 base, the J end lost 5 bases, and 17 bases lay between the germline ends. Looked up from germline, CDR1 is SGHRS and CDR2 is YFSETQ. In DNA form, the CDR3 reads TGCGCCAGCAGCTTGCTAACCGTAACTCGTCAAGATACGCAGTATTTT. Translated, it gives CASSLLTVTRQDTQYF.

On this clone: Other DNA variants within this sample encode the same CDR3. The V call is TRBV9, the J call TRBJ2-6; D remains unclear. This CDR3 is built from 15 residues. Trimming pared 1 base from V and 0 bases from J, leaving 5 bases between. Germline lookup yields CDR1 SGDLS and CDR2 YYNGEE. Here the CDR3 DNA reads TGTGCCAGCAGCGTACTGGGCTCTGGGGCCAACGTCCTGACTTTC. Its protein is CASSVLGSGANVLTF.

The J gene is TRBJ1-1, the V gene TRBV4-3, with unresolved D. Trimming cost V 3 bases and J 1 base, with 15 bases left between them. The CDR3 contains 16 residues. From germline, CDR1 is LGHNA and CDR2 YSLEER. The CDR3 here is CASSQAKGFKNTEAFF. The DNA for the CDR3 is TGCGCCAGCAGCCAGGCTAAGGGATTCAAGAACACTGAAGCTTTCTTT.

In its sample, this clone was seen once. The chain is built from TRBV16 and TRBJ2-1; D gene uncertain. The CDR3 consists of 13 residues. The germline gives CDR1 KGHSY, CDR2 FQNENV. V was pared by 4 bases and J by 8 bases, with 12 bases between. This CDR3 reads CASSRPPLDEQFF. Here the CDR3 DNA reads TGTGCCAGCAGCCGACCGCCTTTGGATGAGCAGTTCTTC.

This clone was counted a single time. This sequence joins TRBV11-2 and TRBJ1-2; D not certain. This CDR3 contains 14 residues. The V end lost 2 bases, the J end lost 2 bases, and 9 bases lay between the germline ends. Germline V lookup: CDR1 SGHAT, CDR2 FQNNGV. Written as DNA, the CDR3 is TGTGCCAGCAGCTTATTCGACGGCAACTATGGCTACACCTTC. Translation gives CASSLFDGNYGYTF.

A remark on this clone: This specimen includes other DNA sequences encoding the same CDR3. The V gene is TRBV5-1, the J gene TRBJ1-1; D gene uncertain. The germline CDR1 and CDR2 sequences are SGHRS and YFSETQ. The CDR3 is 14 residues long. Between the trimmed V and J ends, which lost 0 bases and 2 bases, there was a span of 8 bases. DNA for the CDR3: TGCGCCAGCAGCTTGGGGGCAGCAAACACTGAAGCTTTCTTT. Protein product: CASSLGAANTEAFF.

This clone was detected only once. This rearrangement joins TRBV6-5 to TRBJ1-2, with TRBD1 as a possible D gene (5 bases). This CDR3 has 14 amino acids. Trimming stripped 2 bases from V and 0 bases from J, with 7 bases between. The germline V gene encodes CDR1 MNHEY and CDR2 SVGAGI. The CDR3 spells CASSYGGTNYGYTF. The CDR3 region has the DNA TGTGCCAGCAGTTACGGGGGAACTAACTATGGCTACACCTTC.

The chain links TRBV28 to TRBJ1-2, with D possibly matching TRBD1 (6 bases). CDR3 length equals 14 residues. Germline CDR1 MDHEN, CDR2 SYDVKM. Between the trimmed V and J ends, which lost 7 bases and 5 bases, there was a span of 17 bases. CDR3 sequence reads: CASNAVDQGYGYTF. Written as DNA, the CDR3 is TGTGCCAGCAACGCCGTAGATCAGGGGTATGGCTACACCTTC.